The clone carrying this T cell receptor beta chain was seen a few times. The target antigen is unknown. This record belongs to a study of human T cells and chemical hapten exposure. Broader study findings: Each of the donors had alopecia, so their immune responses may not resemble those of healthy people.

Indicated time point: patch test 3, about 24 weeks after DPC sensitization. Treatment indicated: therapeutic diphenylcyclopropenone sensitization with weekly scalp DPC. With V trimmed by 1 base and J by 11 bases, 12 bases remained unmatched. The CDR3 consists of 15 residues. Germline assignment: CDR1 DFQATT and CDR2 SNEGSKA (reference sequence). TCRdb used MiXCR to reprocess the RACE reads, holding one entry per CDR3 protein. The data hold 55,000 to 75,000 distinct CDR3 sequences, with around an eighth observed a single time. The sequences come from whole blood, collected in connection with sensitization to the hapten diphenylcyclopropenone (DPC). This sequence was found in a man aged 25-45 years with alopecia areata. Some clones in this sample may be carry-over from other donors' samples. The chain combines TRBV20-1 with TRBJ1-4; 8 bases are a match to TRBD1. The CDR3 sequence: CSARVDRAFGEKLFF. In DNA form, the CDR3 reads TGCAGTGCTAGAGTGGACAGGGCCTTTGGGGAGAAACTGTTTTTT.